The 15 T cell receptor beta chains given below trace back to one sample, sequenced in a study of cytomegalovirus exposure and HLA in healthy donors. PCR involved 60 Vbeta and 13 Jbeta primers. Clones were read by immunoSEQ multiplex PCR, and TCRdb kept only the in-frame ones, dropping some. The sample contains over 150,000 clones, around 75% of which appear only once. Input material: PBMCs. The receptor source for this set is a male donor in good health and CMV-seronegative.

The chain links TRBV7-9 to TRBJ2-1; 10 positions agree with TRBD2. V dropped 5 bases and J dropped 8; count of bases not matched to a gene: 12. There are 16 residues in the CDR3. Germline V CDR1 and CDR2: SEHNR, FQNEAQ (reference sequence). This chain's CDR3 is CASSPRRAGGPHEQFF. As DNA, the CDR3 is TGTGCCAGCAGCCCCCGTAGAGCGGGAGGGCCGCATGAGCAGTTCTTC.

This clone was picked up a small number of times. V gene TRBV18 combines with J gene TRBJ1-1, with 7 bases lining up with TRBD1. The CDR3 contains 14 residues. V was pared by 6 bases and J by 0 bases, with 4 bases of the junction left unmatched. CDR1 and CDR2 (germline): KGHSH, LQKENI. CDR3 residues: CASSQGQLNTEAFF. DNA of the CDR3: TGTGCCAGCTCCCAGGGACAGCTGAACACTGAAGCTTTCTTT.

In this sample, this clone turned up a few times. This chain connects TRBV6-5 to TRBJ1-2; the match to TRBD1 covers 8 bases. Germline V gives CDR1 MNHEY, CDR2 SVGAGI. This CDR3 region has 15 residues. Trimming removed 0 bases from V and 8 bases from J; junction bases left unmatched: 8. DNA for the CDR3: TGTGCCAGCAGTTACTCGAGGACAGGGCTACGGGGCTACACCTTC. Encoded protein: CASSYSRTGLRGYTF.

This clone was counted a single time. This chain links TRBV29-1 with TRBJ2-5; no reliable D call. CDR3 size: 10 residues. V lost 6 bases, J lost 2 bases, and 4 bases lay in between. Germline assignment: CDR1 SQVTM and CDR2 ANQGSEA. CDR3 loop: CSVSQETQYF. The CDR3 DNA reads TGCAGCGTATCTCAAGAGACCCAGTACTTC.

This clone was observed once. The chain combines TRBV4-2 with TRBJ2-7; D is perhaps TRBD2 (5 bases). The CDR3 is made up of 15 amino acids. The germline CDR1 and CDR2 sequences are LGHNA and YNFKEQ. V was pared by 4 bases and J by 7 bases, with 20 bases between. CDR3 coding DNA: TGTGCCAGCAGCCCTGGTCCAGAGCGGACTGGAGAGCAGTACTTC. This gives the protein CASSPGPERTGEQYF.

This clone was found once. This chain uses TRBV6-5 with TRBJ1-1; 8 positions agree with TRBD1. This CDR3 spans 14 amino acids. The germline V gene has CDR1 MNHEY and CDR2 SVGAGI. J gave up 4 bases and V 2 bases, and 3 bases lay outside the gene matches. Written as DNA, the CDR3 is TGTGCCAGCAGTTACCAGGGGGCGGTCACTGAAGCTTTCTTT. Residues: CASSYQGAVTEAFF.

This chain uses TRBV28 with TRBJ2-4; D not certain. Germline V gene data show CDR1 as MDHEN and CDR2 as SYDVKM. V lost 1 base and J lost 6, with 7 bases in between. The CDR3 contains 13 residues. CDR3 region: CASSLSVLNIQYF. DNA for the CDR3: TGTGCCAGCAGTTTATCCGTCTTAAACATTCAGTACTTC.

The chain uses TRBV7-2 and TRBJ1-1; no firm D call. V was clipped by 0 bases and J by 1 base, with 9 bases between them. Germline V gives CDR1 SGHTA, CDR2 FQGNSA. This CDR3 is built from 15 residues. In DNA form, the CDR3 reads TGTGCCAGCAGCTTAGCCGCTCTAACGAACACTGAAGCTTTCTTT. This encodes CASSLAALTNTEAFF.

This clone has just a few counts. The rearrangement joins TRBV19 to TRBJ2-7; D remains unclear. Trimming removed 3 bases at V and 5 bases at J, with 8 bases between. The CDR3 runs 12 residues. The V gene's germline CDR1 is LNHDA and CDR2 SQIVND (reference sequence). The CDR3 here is CASSIDRDEQYF. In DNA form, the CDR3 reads TGTGCCAGTAGTATCGATAGAGACGAGCAGTACTTC.

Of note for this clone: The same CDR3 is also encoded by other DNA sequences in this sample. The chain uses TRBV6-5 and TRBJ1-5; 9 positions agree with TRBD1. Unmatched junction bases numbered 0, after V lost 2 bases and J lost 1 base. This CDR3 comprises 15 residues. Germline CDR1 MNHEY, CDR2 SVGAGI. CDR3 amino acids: CASSYGTGSNQPQHF. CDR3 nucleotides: TGTGCCAGCAGTTACGGGACAGGGAGCAATCAGCCCCAGCATTTT.

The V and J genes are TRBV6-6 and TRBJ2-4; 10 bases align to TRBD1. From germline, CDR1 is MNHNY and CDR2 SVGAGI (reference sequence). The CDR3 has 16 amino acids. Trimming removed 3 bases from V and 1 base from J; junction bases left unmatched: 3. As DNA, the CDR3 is TGTGCCAGCAGTTATCCGGGACAGGGGGCCAAAAACATTCAGTACTTC. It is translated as CASSYPGQGAKNIQYF.

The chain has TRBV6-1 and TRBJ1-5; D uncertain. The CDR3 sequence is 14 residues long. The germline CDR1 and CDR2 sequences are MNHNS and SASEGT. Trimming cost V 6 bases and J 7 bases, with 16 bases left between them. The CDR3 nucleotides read TGTGCCAGCAGCTTAAGCGGGGAAGGGCAGCCCCAGCATTTT. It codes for CASSLSGEGQPQHF.

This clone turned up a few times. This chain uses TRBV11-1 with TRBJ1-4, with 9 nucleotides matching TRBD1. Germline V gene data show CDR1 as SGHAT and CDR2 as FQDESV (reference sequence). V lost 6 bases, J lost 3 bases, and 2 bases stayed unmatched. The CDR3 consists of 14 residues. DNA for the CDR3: TGTGCCAGCAGACGGACAGGGGCTAATGAAAAACTGTTTTTT. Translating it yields CASRRTGANEKLFF. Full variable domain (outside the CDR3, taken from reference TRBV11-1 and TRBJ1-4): EAEVAQSPRYKITEKSQAVAFWCDPISGHATLYWYRQILGQGPELLVQFQDESVVDDSQLPKDRFSAERLKGVDSTLKIQPAELGDSAMYLCASRRTGANEKLFFGSGTQLSVL.

CDR3 sequence reads: CASGFQGSDEQFF. The CDR3 bases are TGTGCCAGTGGTTTTCAGGGGTCCGATGAGCAGTTCTTC. This chain uses TRBV19 with TRBJ2-1, with D maybe TRBD1 (6 bases). The CDR3 contains 13 residues. Germline loops: CDR1 LNHDA, CDR2 SQIVND (reference sequence). The V and J ends lost 8 bases and 8 bases respectively, with 16 bases between them.

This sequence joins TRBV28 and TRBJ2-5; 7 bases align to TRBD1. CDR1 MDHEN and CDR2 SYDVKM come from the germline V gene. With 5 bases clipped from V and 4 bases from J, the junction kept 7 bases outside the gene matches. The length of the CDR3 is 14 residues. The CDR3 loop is CASSKGAQAETQYF. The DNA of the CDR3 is TGTGCCAGCAGTAAGGGGGCGCAGGCAGAGACCCAGTACTTC.